This is a list of T cell receptor beta chains from one sample in a study of tumor-infiltrating lymphocytes in localized non-small cell lung cancer. Data came from immunoSEQ multiplex PCR; TCRdb stores just in-frame clones and leaves some out. The profile covers roughly 12,000 clones, with 75% to 80% appearing a single time and roughly 17% taken by the ten largest. The source material was uninvolved lung tissue not adjacent to the tumor. These receptors all stem from a human donor with non-small cell lung cancer. Both conserved end residues are part of each CDR3. The D gene is left open where the match is weak. Only some rows state a clone size, as once, few, many or a class for expanded clones.

V gene	clone size	J gene	D gene	CDR3 DNA	CDR3 protein
TRBV30	-	TRBJ2-2	TRBD2	TGTGCCTGGAGGTTGGGACTAGCGGGGGGCGCCCCCGGGGAGCTGTTTTTT	CAWRLGLAGGAPGELFF
TRBV13	once	TRBJ2-7	-	TGTGCCAGCAGCTATAAATACGAGCAGTACTTC	CASSYKYEQYF
TRBV2	-	TRBJ1-1	TRBD1	TGTGCCAGCAGTCAACAGGGGGCTTTTACTGAAGCTTTCTTT	CASSQQGAFTEAFF
TRBV27	-	TRBJ1-5	-	TGTGCCAGCAGGCCCGAGGGATGGGGCGGAGGTCACAATCAGCCCCAGCATTTT	CASRPEGWGGGHNQPQHF
TRBV29-1	-	TRBJ2-6	-	TGCAGCGTTGTTTTCTCTGGGGCCAACGTCCTGACTTTC	CSVVFSGANVLTF
TRBV11-2	few	TRBJ1-6	-	TGTGCCAGCAGCTTAGCAGGCCCGCTCGGTTCACCCCTCCACTTT	CASSLAGPLGSPLHF
TRBV29-1	-	TRBJ2-5	TRBD1	TGCAGCGTTGCCTCAACCGGGACAGGGGCAGAGACCCAGTACTTC	CSVASTGTGAETQYF
TRBV6-5	-	TRBJ1-3	-	TGTGCCAGCAGCCTATCAGGGTTTTCTGGAAACACCATATATTTT	CASSLSGFSGNTIYF
TRBV30	-	TRBJ1-6	-	TGTGCCTCCCGGGACAAGGGTGTGTCCTATAATTCACCCCTCCACTTT	CASRDKGVSYNSPLHF
TRBV7-9	few	TRBJ1-4	-	TGTGCCAGCAGCTTAGCCGGCAGACCTAATGAAAAACTGTTTTTT	CASSLAGRPNEKLFF
TRBV28	-	TRBJ1-1	-	TGTGCCAGCAGTTCACAGGGACGGGCGAACACTGAAGCTTTCTTT	CASSSQGRANTEAFF
TRBV28	-	TRBJ2-2	-	TGTGCCAGCAGTTCACCCGGTGGGTTGGGCACCGGGGAGCTGTTTTTT	CASSSPGGLGTGELFF
TRBV5-1	-	TRBJ1-1	-	TGCGCCAGCAGCTTGGCTGAGGGCTTGAACACTGAAGCTTTCTTT	CASSLAEGLNTEAFF
TRBV30	-	TRBJ1-2	-	TGTGCCTGCCCACAGGGATTCTATGGCTACACCTTC	CACPQGFYGYTF
TRBV28	-	TRBJ2-5	TRBD1	TGTGCCAGTGGACAGGGGCAAGAGACCCAGTACTTC	CASGQGQETQYF
TRBV6-6	-	TRBJ2-7	-	TGTGCCAGCAGTTACGGCAGGGGATCCTACGAGCAGTACTTC	CASSYGRGSYEQYF
TRBV7-9	-	TRBJ1-1	-	TGTGCCAGCAGCTTACGGGAAGCTTTCTTT	CASSLREAFF
TRBV5-1	once	TRBJ2-3	-	TGCGCCAGCAGCATGACGGGCACAGATACGCAGTATTTT	CASSMTGTDTQYF
TRBV6-4	-	TRBJ2-1	-	TGTGCCAGCGGGACGTCGATGGGTAATGAGCAGTTCTTC	CASGTSMGNEQFF
TRBV2	-	TRBJ1-5	TRBD1	TGTGCCAGCAGAGCTACAGGGGACCATCAGCCCCAGCATTTT	CASRATGDHQPQHF
TRBV5-1	once	TRBJ2-2	-	TGCGCCAGCAGCTTGGGACAAAACACCGGGGAGCTGTTTTTT	CASSLGQNTGELFF
TRBV27	-	TRBJ2-7	-	TGTGCCAGCGGCCTCCAGACTGGGACCTACGAGCAGTACTTC	CASGLQTGTYEQYF
TRBV4-1	-	TRBJ2-1	-	TGCGCCAGCAGATTAGGGAATGAGCAGTTCTTC	CASRLGNEQFF
TRBV2	-	TRBJ2-7	-	TGTGCCAGCAGTCCACCGCCCACCTACGAGCAGTACTTC	CASSPPPTYEQYF
TRBV5-1	-	TRBJ1-3	-	TGCGCCAGCAGCTTGGTTCCAGGGACTGGAAACACCATATATTTT	CASSLVPGTGNTIYF
TRBV19	-	TRBJ1-2	TRBD1	TGTGCCAGTAGTTGGACAGGGACTAACTATGGCTACACCTTC	CASSWTGTNYGYTF
TRBV5-1	-	TRBJ1-1	-	TGCGCCAGCAGCCCCACAGGGAATTATCCTGAAGCTTTCTTT	CASSPTGNYPEAFF
TRBV30	-	TRBJ2-3	-	TGTGCCTGGAGTACCGTTAGCACAGATACGCAGTATTTT	CAWSTVSTDTQYF
TRBV11-1	-	TRBJ1-1	-	TGTGCCAGCAGCAGCGGGTCGGGGCTGAGAAACACTGAAGCTTTCTTT	CASSSGSGLRNTEAFF
TRBV6-5	-	TRBJ1-2	TRBD1	TGTGCCAGCCGAAAAACCCGGGACAGGGTTCAAGGCTACACCTTC	CASRKTRDRVQGYTF
TRBV7-8	-	TRBJ1-6	-	TGTGCCAGCAGCCCGGGTCCCCGGCAGGGAAGTTCACCCCTCCACTTT	CASSPGPRQGSSPLHF
TRBV11-2	-	TRBJ2-4	-	TGTGCCAGCAGCTCGTCCGGGGGACCCAAAAACATTCAGTACTTC	CASSSSGGPKNIQYF
TRBV9	-	TRBJ2-2	TRBD1	TGTGCCAGCAGCGTACGTCCGGGACAGGAGAACACCGGGGAGCTGTTTTTT	CASSVRPGQENTGELFF
TRBV30	once	TRBJ2-3	-	TGTGCCTGGAGTGTCCCTGCCTATCAACCCACAGATACGCAGTATTTT	CAWSVPAYQPTDTQYF
TRBV19	few	TRBJ2-3	-	TGTGCCAGTAGTATACTGGCGAGAGGGCAGGATACGCAGTATTTT	CASSILARGQDTQYF
TRBV5-1	-	TRBJ2-7	TRBD1	TGCGCCAGCAGCGTCAACAACAGGGGGCTGCCCTACGAGCAGTACTTC	CASSVNNRGLPYEQYF
TRBV2	-	TRBJ1-6	TRBD1	TGTGCCAGCGCGAGCGGGACAGGGGAATCACCCCTCCACTTT	CASASGTGESPLHF